This TCR beta chain was recorded in a study of shared clonotypes between healthy human individuals. V lost 6 bases to trimming and J lost 2 bases; unmatched junction nucleotides: 2. CDR1 and CDR2 (germline): MNHEY, SMNVEV (reference sequence). CDR3 length equals 13 residues. TCRdb's table, derived via immunoSEQ multiplex PCR, lists solely in-frame clones and lacks some. The sample has approximately 2.5 million clones, over 85% seen once. V gene TRBV27 combines with J gene TRBJ1-2, with TRBD1 identical over 8 bases. This TCR came from a man aged 18 to 29 in good health. Some clones in this sample may be carry-over from other donors' samples. The material sequenced was naive CD4+ T cells from PBMCs. Specified subset: CD45RA+ positively selected. The CDR3 region is CASSRTGNYGYTF. CDR3 DNA sequence: TGTGCCAGCAGCCGGACAGGGAACTATGGCTACACCTTC.